Presented here are 26 T cell receptor beta chains from one specimen sequenced in a study of T cell responses to AZD1222 COVID-19 vaccine. Profiled with immunoSEQ multiplex PCR; TCRdb holds only in-frame clones, not every one. The sample consists of approximately 120,000 clones, more than 70% of them appearing once. This specimen was peripheral blood, taken on day 0 of AZD1222 vaccination. The origin of the receptors is an adult in good health.

V is TRBV6-5 and J is TRBJ1-1; the D gene is possibly TRBD1 (5 bases). Trimming left V 8 bases short and J 1 base short, with 8 bases between. This CDR3 comprises 12 residues. CDR1 is MNHEY and CDR2 is SVGAGI in the germline V gene. The chain's CDR3 is CASRGPNTEAFF. The DNA for the CDR3 is TGTGCCAGCCGGGGACCGAACACTGAAGCTTTCTTT.

The chain links TRBV5-6 to TRBJ1-3; D gene unclear. This CDR3 contains 15 residues. Per germline, CDR1 SGHDT and CDR2 YYEEEE. The V and J ends lost 2 bases and 0 bases respectively, with 9 bases between them. The CDR3 nucleotides are TGTGCCAGCAGCTTTCAGGCTTCCTCTGGAAACACCATATATTTT. This codes for CASSFQASSGNTIYF.

The chain uses TRBV7-8 and TRBJ2-5; 13 nucleotides agree with TRBD2. V lost 3 bases to trimming and J lost 5 bases; unmatched junction nucleotides: 6. Per germline, CDR1 SGHVS and CDR2 FQNEAQ. The CDR3 has 16 amino acids. In DNA, the CDR3 is TGTGCCAGCAGCTTGACCCGACTAGCGGGAGGCGAGACCCAGTACTTC. This encodes CASSLTRLAGGETQYF.

J is TRBJ2-3 and V is TRBV27; the D gene could be TRBD1 or TRBD2 (5 bases each). Germline V gene lookup returns CDR1 MNHEY and CDR2 SMNVEV (reference sequence). V was trimmed by 5 bases and J by 2 bases, leaving 20 bases between them. The CDR3 is 17 amino acids. In nucleotides, the CDR3 is TGTGCCAGCAGTCCGTTAGCGTACGGGACCCTCACAGATACGCAGTATTTT. Its translation: CASSPLAYGTLTDTQYF.

The chain combines TRBV2 with TRBJ1-4; 10 bases line up with TRBD1. This CDR3 comprises 14 residues. V lost 8 bases to trimming and J lost 4 bases; unmatched junction nucleotides: 4. Germline V lookup: CDR1 SNHLY, CDR2 FYNNEI. Written as DNA, the CDR3 is TGTGCCAGCCGGGGACAGGGGATTAATGAAAAACTGTTTTTT. Translated: CASRGQGINEKLFF.

This chain joins TRBV5-6 and TRBJ2-1; no definite D call. With 0 bases removed from V and 8 bases from J, the gap between germline ends came to 6 bases. There are 12 residues in the CDR3. The germline CDR1 and CDR2 sequences are SGHDT and YYEEEE. CDR3 DNA: TGTGCCAGCAGCTTGGTCGGCTATGAGCAGTTCTTC. Translating it yields CASSLVGYEQFF.

J is TRBJ1-1 and V is TRBV18, with TRBD1 as a possible D gene (5 bases). Germline CDR1 reads KGHSH; CDR2 reads LQKENI. The CDR3 sequence is 13 residues long. Deletions cut 3 bases from V and 8 bases from J, with 13 bases between. The DNA for the CDR3 is TGTGCCAGCTCACCCGAACGGGGGGGGGAAGCTTTCTTT. Protein product: CASSPERGGEAFF. Supplemented by reference TRBV18 and TRBJ1-1, the full variable domain reads NAGVMQNPRHLVRRRGQEARLRCSPMKGHSHVYWYRQLPEEGLKFMVYLQKENIIDESGMPKERFSAEFPKEGPSILRIQQVVRGDSAAYFCASSPERGGEAFFGQGTRLTVV.

This chain connects TRBV30 to TRBJ1-2; D not certain. The CDR3 has 16 amino acids. Germline CDR1 and CDR2: GTSNPN and SVGIG (reference sequence). Trimming pared 0 bases from V and 6 bases from J, leaving 20 bases between. This CDR3 reads CAWSVHKDVRGHGYTF. CDR3 DNA: TGTGCCTGGAGTGTACATAAGGACGTCAGAGGCCATGGCTACACCTTC.

The chain uses TRBV5-4 and TRBJ2-7; 8 bases fit TRBD1. J was trimmed by 7 bases and V by 4 bases; bases with no gene match: 10. Germline CDR1 and CDR2: SGHNT and YYREEE (reference sequence). CDR3 length equals 14 residues. The CDR3: CASSLGQGPGEQYF. The CDR3 DNA is TGTGCCAGCAGCCTTGGACAGGGACCAGGAGAGCAGTACTTC. The full variable domain, its missing parts supplied by reference TRBV5-4 and TRBJ2-7, is ETGVTQSPTHLIKTRGQQVTLRCSSQSGHNTVSWYQQALGQGPQFIFQYYREEENGRGNFPPRFSGLQFPNYSSELNVNALELDDSALYLCASSLGQGPGEQYFGPGTRLTVT.

The rearrangement joins TRBV4-3 to TRBJ1-3; a possible D gene is TRBD1 (6 bases). V was cut by 0 bases and J by 8 bases, with 14 bases left in between. The CDR3 runs to 15 residues. Germline lookup yields CDR1 LGHNA and CDR2 YSLEER. DNA for the CDR3: TGCGCCAGCAGCCAAGAAAGAGGGGGGGCGGACACCATATATTTT. Translated, it gives CASSQERGGADTIYF.

The chain combines TRBV5-1 with TRBJ2-2; 10 positions match TRBD1. The CDR3 length is 18 residues. CDR1 and CDR2 from the germline V gene are SGHRS and YFSETQ. V was pared by 0 bases and J by 3 bases, with 8 bases of the junction left unmatched. The chain's CDR3 is CASSLGSWGTGDTGELFF. CDR3 coding DNA: TGCGCCAGCAGCTTGGGATCATGGGGGACAGGGGACACCGGGGAGCTGTTTTTT.

The chain uses TRBV5-1 and TRBJ1-6; D gene uncertain. Germline-derived CDR1 and CDR2 are SGHRS and YFSETQ. The CDR3 totals 14 residues. V lost 4 bases to trimming and J lost 8 bases, with 13 bases between them. DNA for the CDR3: TGCGCCAGCAGCCAGGAACCAGGTGATTCACCCCTCCACTTT. This translates into CASSQEPGDSPLHF.

The rearrangement links TRBV4-3 to TRBJ1-1, with no clear D. CDR1 is LGHNA, CDR2 YSLEER, per germline. Trimming removed 0 bases from V and 2 bases from J, with 19 bases in between. The CDR3 has 18 amino acids. The CDR3 region is CASSQDRLRRQENTEAFF. The CDR3 DNA reads TGCGCCAGCAGCCAAGATCGATTAAGGAGGCAGGAAAACACTGAAGCTTTCTTT.

A single count supports this clone. This chain uses TRBV28 with TRBJ2-1; a possible D gene is TRBD2 (6 bases). In germline, CDR1 is MDHEN, CDR2 SYDVKM. V was trimmed by 1 base and J by 8 bases, leaving 18 bases between them. The length of the CDR3 is 16 residues. The CDR3 loop is CASSLSGLRDEDEQFF. Here the CDR3 DNA reads TGTGCCAGCAGTTTATCGGGACTCCGTGATGAGGATGAGCAGTTCTTC.

The V and J genes are TRBV6-5 and TRBJ1-1; D is undetermined. This CDR3 region has 10 residues. CDR1 and CDR2 (germline): MNHEY, SVGAGI. V was cut by 8 bases and J by 4 bases, with 5 bases left in between. The CDR3 here is CASGSTEAFF. The CDR3 nucleotides read TGTGCCAGCGGTAGCACTGAAGCTTTCTTT.

The chain links TRBV4-3 to TRBJ2-1, with D possibly matching TRBD2 (6 bases). CDR1 LGHNA and CDR2 YSLEER come from the germline V gene. Trimming shortened V by 0 bases and J by 4 bases, and 13 bases separated the two germline ends. This CDR3 has 16 amino acids. The CDR3 is CASSQDLSGPYNEQFF. CDR3 DNA sequence: TGCGCCAGCAGCCAAGATCTTAGCGGTCCGTACAATGAGCAGTTCTTC.

This clone occurred a few times. V gene TRBV7-3 combines with J gene TRBJ1-2, with no clear D. Germline V gene lookup returns CDR1 SGHTA and CDR2 FQGTGA. V was clipped by 0 bases and J by 3 bases, with 5 bases between them. This CDR3 contains 13 residues. In DNA form, the CDR3 reads TGTGCCAGCAGCTTAACAGGGTACTATGGCTACACCTTC. Translated: CASSLTGYYGYTF.

The DNA of the CDR3 is TGTGCCGCGCGTCAGGACAGCTACGAGCAGTACTTC. Translation: CAARQDSYEQYF. The rearrangement joins TRBV10-3 to TRBJ2-7, with D tentatively TRBD1 (6 bases). Looked up from germline, CDR1 is ENHRY and CDR2 is SYGVKD. Trimming took 11 bases from V and 3 from J, leaving 14 bases between them. The CDR3 contains 12 residues.

DNA of the CDR3: TGCGCCAGCAGCTTGTGGCCGGATAGCAATCAGCCCCAGCATTTT. It encodes CASSLWPDSNQPQHF. This chain links TRBV5-1 with TRBJ1-5; D is unclear. V was pared by 1 base and J by 0 bases, with 8 bases between. The germline V gene encodes CDR1 SGHRS and CDR2 YFSETQ. The CDR3 spans 15 residues.

This sequence joins TRBV24-1 and TRBJ1-2; D possibly corresponds to TRBD1 (5 bases). The CDR3 consists of 13 residues. The V end lost 5 bases, the J end lost 2 bases, and 8 bases lay between the germline ends. Per germline, CDR1 KGHDR and CDR2 SFDVKD. The CDR3 protein is CATSGGGNYGYTF. The DNA for the CDR3 is TGTGCCACCAGTGGTGGGGGGAACTATGGCTACACCTTC.

The V call is TRBV20-1, the J call TRBJ1-1; no clear D gene. CDR3 length: 11 residues. V dropped 5 bases and J dropped 7 bases, with 11 bases sitting between them. Looked up from germline, CDR1 is DFQATT and CDR2 is SNEGSKA (reference sequence). The CDR3 region is CSALKPGEAFF. Written as DNA, the CDR3 is TGCAGTGCTTTAAAGCCGGGTGAAGCTTTCTTT.

This chain uses TRBV6-5 with TRBJ1-2; no firm D call. The CDR3 sequence is 14 residues long. Germline CDR1 reads MNHEY; CDR2 reads SVGAGI. Trimming shortened V by 3 bases and J by 3 bases, and 11 bases separated the two germline ends. Here the CDR3 DNA reads TGTGCCAGCAGTTATTCATCGATTTACTATGGCTACACCTTC. Translated, it gives CASSYSSIYYGYTF.

This sequence joins TRBV6-1 and TRBJ2-7, with 9 bases fitting TRBD1. CDR1 MNHNS and CDR2 SASEGT come from the germline V gene. The trim removed 0 bases at V and 3 bases at J, leaving 6 bases unmatched. The CDR3 extends over 16 amino acids. The CDR3 reads CASSEARGGQGYEQYF. CDR3 in DNA: TGTGCCAGCAGTGAAGCGCGAGGGGGACAGGGCTACGAGCAGTACTTC.

V is TRBV6-1 and J is TRBJ2-7, with a tentative D call TRBD1 (5 bases). The CDR3 loop spans 14 amino acids. Germline CDR1 reads MNHNS; CDR2 reads SASEGT. V gave up 3 bases and J gave up 5 bases, with 14 bases separating them. CDR3 loop: CASSDQGTNHEQYF. The CDR3 DNA sequence: TGTGCCAGCAGTGACCAGGGTACCAACCACGAGCAGTACTTC.

The chain has TRBV14 and TRBJ2-3; 9 bases map to TRBD2. Trimming at V came to 4 bases and at J to 2 bases, leaving 10 bases not matched to a gene. This CDR3 contains 17 residues. From germline, CDR1 is SGHDN and CDR2 FVKESK. The CDR3 loop is CASSRGGAGGFTDTQYF. The CDR3 DNA is TGTGCCAGCAGCCGAGGAGGAGCGGGGGGATTCACAGATACGCAGTATTTT.

The chain employs TRBV2 and TRBJ2-7, with 7 bases identical to TRBD1. The CDR3 is 15 amino acids. The ends lost 6 bases at V and 5 bases at J; junction bases unmatched: 13. CDR1 and CDR2 from the germline V gene are SNHLY and FYNNEI. The CDR3 reads CASRIGQARAHEQYF. As DNA, the CDR3 is TGTGCCAGCAGGATCGGACAGGCCCGCGCGCACGAGCAGTACTTC. Using reference TRBV2 and TRBJ2-7 for the parts outside the CDR3, the full variable domain is EPEVTQTPSHQVTQMGQEVILRCVPISNHLYFYWYRQILGQKVEFLVSFYNNEISEKSEIFDDQFSVERPDGSNFTLKIRSTKLEDSAMYFCASRIGQARAHEQYFGPGTRLTVT.